Listed here are 15 T cell receptor beta chains from one sample, sequenced in a study of beta chain features in type 1 diabetes (dated by TCRdb to the late 2010s). No antigen has been assigned to these receptors. Library preparation employed the immunoSEQ multiplex PCR assay. The High Capacity cDNA Reverse Transcription Kit was used to reverse transcribe all of the isolated RNA, meaning that expressed TCRB transcripts were what got sequenced. The source is immuneACCESS, and TCRdb retained only in-frame sequences with V and J called. Part of the clones is not carried over; for the studies checked, unresolved V genes explain less than half of this, and the remainder is unexplained. This sample holds 500,000 to 650,000 clones; around 12% were observed only once. The ten largest clonotypes hold around 0.12% of the sample. Results and caveats for the whole study, not just this receptor: In all four CD4+ subsets, TCRB CDR3 length was moderately but significantly shorter in type 1 diabetes patients.

The sequenced sample consisted of naive CD4+ T cells from blood. The cell subset or site label, read with the paper, signifies: true naive CD4+ T cells. Source of these receptors: a man aged 30 to 45 with type 1 diabetes.

The V call is TRBV5-4, the J call TRBJ2-5; 11 bases are a match to TRBD1. Germline values: CDR1 SGHNT, CDR2 YYREEE (reference sequence). The CDR3 is 15 residues long. V lost 4 bases to trimming and J lost 5 bases; unmatched junction nucleotides: 7. The CDR3 here is CASSLGGQGVETQYF. CDR3 in DNA: TGTGCCAGCAGCCTTGGGGGACAGGGGGTTGAGACCCAGTACTTC. The whole variable domain, filled in from reference TRBV5-4 and TRBJ2-5, reads ETGVTQSPTHLIKTRGQQVTLRCSSQSGHNTVSWYQQALGQGPQFIFQYYREEENGRGNFPPRFSGLQFPNYSSELNVNALELDDSALYLCASSLGGQGVETQYFGPGTRLLVL.

The rearrangement joins TRBV25-1 to TRBJ2-3; no clear D gene. This CDR3 region has 14 residues. Per the germline V gene, CDR1 is MGHDK and CDR2 is SYGVNS. Between the trimmed V and J ends, which lost 3 bases and 4 bases, there was a span of 11 bases. This CDR3 reads CASSDPSGPDTQYF. In DNA, the CDR3 is TGTGCCAGCAGTGACCCTTCCGGGCCAGATACGCAGTATTTT.

The gene calls are TRBV7-9 and TRBJ2-1; 11 nucleotides match TRBD2. The V segment lost 3 bases and the J segment 8 bases; nucleotides outside the gene matches: 6. CDR3 length: 15 residues. Germline V gives CDR1 SEHNR, CDR2 FQNEAQ (reference sequence). Here the CDR3 reads CASSFGLAGTDEQFF. The CDR3 DNA is TGTGCCAGCAGCTTCGGACTAGCGGGTACGGATGAGCAGTTCTTC.

V and J are TRBV4-2 and TRBJ2-1; perhaps TRBD2 as D (6 bases). The V end lost 0 bases, the J end lost 4 bases, and 13 bases lay between the germline ends. The CDR3 is 16 residues long. CDR1 is LGHNA, CDR2 YNFKEQ, per germline. This chain's CDR3 is CASSQDIKGLYNEQFF. CDR3 sequence (DNA): TGTGCCAGCAGCCAAGACATTAAGGGACTGTACAATGAGCAGTTCTTC.

This clone came up a few times. The chain couples TRBV5-1 to TRBJ2-7; 7 bases align to TRBD2. Looked up from germline, CDR1 is SGHRS and CDR2 is YFSETQ. Trimming at V came to 4 bases and at J to 3 bases, leaving 7 bases not matched to a gene. This CDR3 has 14 amino acids. CDR3 nucleotides: TGCGCCAGCAGCCTGTCTAGCGGAGACTACGAGCAGTACTTC. Its translation is CASSLSSGDYEQYF.

This sequence joins TRBV7-9 and TRBJ2-2; D is ambiguous. V was pared by 1 base and J by 0 bases, with 3 bases between. Germline V lookup: CDR1 SEHNR, CDR2 FQNEAQ (reference sequence). The CDR3 has 14 amino acids. As DNA, the CDR3 is TGTGCCAGCAGCTTAGAATCGAACACCGGGGAGCTGTTTTTT. Translating gives CASSLESNTGELFF.

The V gene is TRBV5-6, the J gene TRBJ1-6, with D possibly TRBD1 on 6 matching bases. This CDR3 is 14 amino acids long. V was cut by 3 bases and J by 5 bases, with 9 bases left in between. CDR1 is SGHDT, CDR2 YYEEEE, per germline. The CDR3 bases are TGTGCCAGCAGCTGGGGACAAGATAATTCACCCCTCCACTTT. Translating gives CASSWGQDNSPLHF.

This clone has just a few counts. V usage is TRBV15 and J usage is TRBJ1-5, with no clear D. Trimming pared 0 bases from V and 6 bases from J, leaving 6 bases between. CDR1 and CDR2 from the germline V gene are LNHNV and YYDKDF (reference sequence). The CDR3 is made up of 13 amino acids. The CDR3 sequence is CATSRDPTQPQHF. The CDR3 DNA sequence: TGTGCCACCAGCAGAGATCCCACTCAGCCCCAGCATTTT.

This clone was detected only a few times. This sequence joins TRBV7-6 and TRBJ2-1, with 7 bases identical to TRBD1. The germline CDR1 and CDR2 sequences are SGHVS and FNYEAQ. V gave up 1 base and J gave up 6 bases; unmatched junction bases: 6. The CDR3 consists of 15 residues. The CDR3 here is CASSLGRDSSNEQFF. CDR3 sequence (DNA): TGTGCCAGCAGCTTAGGTCGGGACAGCTCCAATGAGCAGTTCTTC.

The chain has TRBV7-2 and TRBJ2-6; tentatively, D is TRBD2 (6 bases). This CDR3 region has 15 residues. V was cut by 8 bases and J by 0 bases, with 11 bases left in between. CDR1 is SGHTA, CDR2 FQGNSA, per germline. Here the CDR3 DNA reads TGTGCCAGCTCCCCCGGGAGCTCTGGGGCCAACGTCCTGACTTTC. This gives the protein CASSPGSSGANVLTF.

This chain links TRBV7-3 with TRBJ2-5; TRBD2 aligns across 14 bases. This CDR3 is built from 16 residues. Losses at the gene ends were 3 bases for V and 3 bases for J; bases not matched to a gene: 3. CDR1 is SGHTA, CDR2 FQGTGA, per germline. CDR3 in DNA: TGTGCCAGCAGCTTGGGACTAGCGGGAGACGAAGAGACCCAGTACTTC. Protein sequence: CASSLGLAGDEETQYF.

V is TRBV29-1 and J is TRBJ2-4; TRBD1 or TRBD2 may be the D gene (5 bases each). Per germline, CDR1 SQVTM and CDR2 ANQGSEA. Trimming left V 7 bases short and J 0 bases short, with 16 bases between. The CDR3 sequence is 15 residues long. The CDR3 loop reads CSARDPLLAKNIQYF. For the CDR3, the DNA is TGCAGCGCTCGGGACCCCTTGTTAGCCAAAAACATTCAGTACTTC.

This clone was counted only a few times. The chain employs TRBV18 and TRBJ1-5; no definite D call. CDR3 size: 14 residues. Germline CDR1 KGHSH, CDR2 LQKENI. V lost 1 base to trimming and J lost 5 bases, with 9 bases between them. The CDR3 sequence: CASSPHPGDQPQHF. CDR3 coding DNA: TGTGCCAGCTCACCACATCCAGGTGATCAGCCCCAGCATTTT.

The chain links TRBV6-5 to TRBJ1-6, with TRBD1 matching over 7 bases. The V gene end was trimmed by 5 bases and the J gene end by 7 bases; junction bases not matched to a gene: 2. Germline values: CDR1 MNHEY, CDR2 SVGAGI. This CDR3 is 13 amino acids long. The CDR3 DNA follows: TGTGCCAGCAGTCCGGGACAGAATTCACCCCTCCACTTT. Its translation is CASSPGQNSPLHF.

The sample holds a few counts of this clone. The chain carries TRBV9 and TRBJ2-1, with 8 bases that match TRBD1. Germline trimming cut 2 bases from V and 4 bases from J; bases unmatched to any gene: 5. Per the germline V gene, CDR1 is SGDLS and CDR2 is YYNGEE. CDR3 length equals 15 residues. In DNA form, the CDR3 reads TGTGCCAGCAGCGTGACGGGACAGGCTTACAATGAGCAGTTCTTC. Encoded protein: CASSVTGQAYNEQFF.